Listed below are T cell receptor beta chains from one sample, sequenced in a study of cytomegalovirus exposure and HLA in healthy donors. Assay: immunoSEQ multiplex PCR; the TCRdb copy retains only in-frame clones and omits some. This sample's table has roughly 220,000 clones. Sequencing input: PBMCs. The receptors derive from a girl between 2 and 10 years old in good health and CMV-seropositive. Both conserved end residues are part of each CDR3. The D gene is left open where the match is weak.

len,v_gene,d_gene,j_gene,CDR3aa,CDR3nt
14,TRBV5-1,TRBD1,TRBJ1-4,CASSPLEGAEKLFF,TGCGCCAGCAGCCCACTGGAGGGGGCGGAAAAACTGTTTTTT
16,TRBV2,-,TRBJ1-4,CASSGSGIWRFEKLFF,TGTGCCAGCAGTGGTTCAGGGATCTGGCGGTTTGAAAAACTGTTTTTT
12,TRBV11-2,-,TRBJ1-1,CASSSTDTEAFF,TGTGCCAGCAGCTCAACAGACACTGAAGCTTTCTTT
13,TRBV2,TRBD1,TRBJ1-5,CASSDQGDQPQHF,TGTGCCAGCAGCGACCAGGGGGATCAGCCCCAGCATTTT
17,TRBV19,-,TRBJ1-1,CASSMRQVSPMNTEAFF,TGTGCCAGTAGTATGCGACAGGTGAGCCCAATGAACACTGAAGCTTTCTTT
15,TRBV2,-,TRBJ2-3,CASSDEASGTDTQYF,TGTGCCAGCAGTGACGAGGCTAGTGGAACAGATACGCAGTATTTT
13,TRBV7-9,-,TRBJ2-7,CASSLRTAYEQYF,TGTGCCAGCAGCTTAAGGACAGCATACGAGCAGTACTTC
16,TRBV6-1,TRBD1,TRBJ1-5,CASSEWGQGINQPQHF,TGTGCCAGCAGTGAATGGGGACAGGGGATTAATCAGCCCCAGCATTTT
15,TRBV7-9,-,TRBJ2-2,CASSLAGLLGGELFF,TGTGCCAGCAGCTTAGCTGGACTCCTTGGGGGGGAGCTGTTTTTT
14,TRBV6-1,-,TRBJ1-5,CASSPWASNQPQHF,TGTGCCAGCAGCCCGTGGGCCAGCAATCAGCCCCAGCATTTT
15,TRBV12-1,-,TRBJ2-2,CASSYGLGGTGELFF,TGTGCCAGCAGCTATGGACTAGGGGGGACCGGGGAGCTGTTTTTT
16,TRBV7-2,TRBD2,TRBJ2-3,CASSLRASGSTDTQYF,TGTGCCAGCAGCTTAAGGGCTAGCGGGAGCACAGATACGCAGTATTTT
15,TRBV9,-,TRBJ2-3,CASSVGVSSTDTRYF,TGTGCCAGCAGCGTCGGGGTCAGCAGCACAGATACGCGGTATTTT
15,TRBV5-6,-,TRBJ2-3,CASSLGNRDTDTQYF,TGTGCCAGCAGCTTGGGCAACCGGGACACAGATACGCAGTATTTT
12,TRBV28,-,TRBJ2-3,CASNLLGDTQYF,TGTGCCAGCAACTTACTTGGAGATACGCAGTATTTT
13,TRBV19,-,TRBJ2-1,CASSRTVYNEQFF,TGTGCCAGTAGTAGAACAGTTTACAATGAGCAGTTCTTC
17,TRBV28,-,TRBJ1-2,CASNSPPRDPNFYGYTF,TGTGCCAGCAACTCACCTCCGCGGGACCCAAATTTCTATGGCTACACCTTC
13,TRBV30,-,TRBJ2-5,CAGIGQGGETQYF,TGTGCCGGGATCGGACAGGGAGGGGAGACCCAGTACTTC
16,TRBV29-1,TRBD1,TRBJ1-1,CSVEDAGDRGIWRAFF,TGCAGCGTTGAAGATGCGGGGGACAGGGGTATATGGAGAGCTTTCTTT
13,TRBV6-1,-,TRBJ1-1,CAANRLSDTEAFF,TGTGCCGCGAACAGGTTGTCGGACACTGAAGCTTTCTTT
15,TRBV18,-,TRBJ1-5,CASSSTGQLNQPQHF,TGTGCCAGCTCATCGACCGGACAGCTCAATCAGCCCCAGCATTTT
15,TRBV28,-,TRBJ2-1,CASRWDIKGPDEQFF,TGTGCCAGCAGGTGGGACATCAAGGGTCCCGATGAGCAGTTCTTC